The present T cell receptor (beta chain) was sequenced within a study of blood T cell repertoires in COVID-19 (dated by TCRdb to about 2020). Background on the whole study: Collaborator samples came from the United States, Italy and Spain and covered acute and convalescent phases of COVID-19. Where available, HLA class I and class II types were taken from metadata supplied by the sample provider and were not determined by assay-based typing. The prospective study material was composed of cDNA or gDNA derived from T cells, B-cell-depleted T cells, or PBMCs. Samples came from the ongoing ImmuneRACE study (first 160 participants) plus 1,254 subjects from 6 global collaborators. A freely available public database, intended as a resource for researchers studying the immune response to SARS-CoV-2, is where the repertoires were released. Sample metadata almost always included a de-identified subject ID, COVID-19 status, age in years and sex. The dataset comprised deeply sampled blood TCRbeta repertoires from subjects exposed to, actively infected with, or recovered from COVID-19.

Based on the germline V gene, the CDR1 and CDR2 sequences are SGHVS and FQNEAQ. V loses 4 bases at its end and J loses 0 bases; junction bases beyond the gene matches: 15. The CDR3 numbers 19 residues from cysteine through phenylalanine. CDR3 DNA is the only sequence kept; it has 57 bases, read in frame from the first base. Each collaborating institution followed its own protocols to collect whole blood in K2EDTA tubes. For TCRbeta analysis, collaborator samples were shipped as frozen whole blood, as isolated PBMCs, or as DNA extracted from either sample type. What the research found in general, with its limitations: Clinical and demographic metadata were provided uncurated, with the amount varying by source and participant.

TCRbeta CDR3 regions were amplified from genomic DNA using the immunoSEQ Assay, a bias-controlled multiplex PCR. Per the original workflow: The number of nucleated cells in each sample was estimated from the amplification of reference gene primers within the assay. Sequence reads were collapsed and filtered to measure the absolute abundance of every unique TCRbeta CDR3 rearrangement. For each sample, productive Simpson clonality was calculated as the square root of Simpson's diversity index over productive rearrangements. TCRdb limited this immuneACCESS table to in-frame rearrangements with V and J called. A share of clones is missing; checked studies link under half to unresolved V genes, and the rest is unexplained. V and J calls and clone size are given by that table; D and trimming were obtained from the DNA. Present in this sample are roughly 250,000 clones, 65% to 85% of which were seen just once. Around 7.9% of the sample goes to the ten largest clones.

To note about this clone: The antigen it binds to is not known. No qualities accompany the bases; no much larger clone lies one base away.

This TCR came from a man aged 35-49 years with active or convalescent COVID-19. This chain is built from TRBV7-8 and TRBJ2-5, with 9 bases aligning to TRBD2. Sequenced input: peripheral blood. The nucleotide sequence reads TGTGCCAGCAGCTCGCCTCCCTCAAGACTAGCGGAGTACCAAGAGACCCAGTACTTC. This translates into CASSSPPSRLAEYQETQYF.